Listed below are T cell receptor beta chains from one sample, sequenced in a study of shared clonotypes between healthy human individuals. Only in-frame clones appear in the TCRdb table, and some are missing; sequencing was by immunoSEQ multiplex PCR. The sample lists some 2,500,000 clones; 80% to 95% were seen once. Material: naive CD4+ T cells from PBMCs. The receptors were sampled from a man younger than 35 in good health. Some clones in this sample may be carry-over from other donors' samples. Each CDR3 is given with its conserved first and last residue. The D gene is left open where the match is weak. Part of the rows lack a size; the others show once, few, many or a class for expanded clones.

size	V	J	D	length	CDR3
few	TRBV10-1	TRBJ1-1	.	11	CASSDWGPAFF
.	TRBV6-5	TRBJ2-7	TRBD1	14	CASRTDRGTYEQYF
.	TRBV7-2	TRBJ2-1	.	16	CASSFHLRDLYNEQFF
.	TRBV5-6	TRBJ1-2	.	15	CASSSSITTGTGYTF
.	TRBV28	TRBJ1-3	.	14	CASSKTGTGNTIYF
.	TRBV28	TRBJ2-3	.	16	CASGEPRYRGTDTQYF
.	TRBV27	TRBJ2-1	.	13	CASSPRYYNEQFF
.	TRBV9	TRBJ1-4	.	12	CASSGLGEKLFF
.	TRBV7-4	TRBJ2-1	.	16	CASRRTGRRAYNEQFF
once	TRBV14	TRBJ2-1	.	16	CASSTRPGPPNNEQFF
.	TRBV28	TRBJ1-5	.	16	CASNRRSGAGIVPQHF
once	TRBV19	TRBJ1-1	.	14	CASSLQGRDTEAFF
.	TRBV5-4	TRBJ2-3	.	16	CASSLLNRRNTDTQYF
once	TRBV28	TRBJ1-2	TRBD1	19	CASKPPGQSIIIGNYGYTF
.	TRBV29-1	TRBJ2-3	TRBD2	16	CSVARVASGSTDTQYF
.	TRBV10-2	TRBJ2-3	.	12	CARIHPRDTQYF